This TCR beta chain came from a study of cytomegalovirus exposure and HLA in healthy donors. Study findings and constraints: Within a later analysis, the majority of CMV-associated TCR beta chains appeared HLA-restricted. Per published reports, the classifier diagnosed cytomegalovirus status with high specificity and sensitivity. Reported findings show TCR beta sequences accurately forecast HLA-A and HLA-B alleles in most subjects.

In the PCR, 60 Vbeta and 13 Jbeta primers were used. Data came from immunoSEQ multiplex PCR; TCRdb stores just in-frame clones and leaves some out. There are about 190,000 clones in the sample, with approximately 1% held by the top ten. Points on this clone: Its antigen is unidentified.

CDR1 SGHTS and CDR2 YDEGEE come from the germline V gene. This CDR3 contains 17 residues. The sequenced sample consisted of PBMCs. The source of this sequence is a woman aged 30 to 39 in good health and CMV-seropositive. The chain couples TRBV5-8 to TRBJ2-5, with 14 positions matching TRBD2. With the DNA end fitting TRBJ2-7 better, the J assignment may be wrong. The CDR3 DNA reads TGTGCCAGCAGCATACCCGGGACTAGCGGGAGTCTAGACGAGCAGTACTTC. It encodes CASSIPGTSGSLDEQYF.